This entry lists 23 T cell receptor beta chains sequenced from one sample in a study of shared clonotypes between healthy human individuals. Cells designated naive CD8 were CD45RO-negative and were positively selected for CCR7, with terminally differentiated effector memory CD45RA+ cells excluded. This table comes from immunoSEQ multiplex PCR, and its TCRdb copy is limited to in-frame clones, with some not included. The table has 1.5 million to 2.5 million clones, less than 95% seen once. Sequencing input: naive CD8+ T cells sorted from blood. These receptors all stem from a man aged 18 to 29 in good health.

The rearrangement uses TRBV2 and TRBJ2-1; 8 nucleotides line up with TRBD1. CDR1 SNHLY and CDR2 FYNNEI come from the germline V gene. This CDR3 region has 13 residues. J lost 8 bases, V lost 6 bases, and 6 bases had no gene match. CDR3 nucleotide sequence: TGTGCCAGCAGATTGACAGGGGTTGATGAGCAGTTCTTC. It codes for CASRLTGVDEQFF.

CDR3 sequence: CSVDGGAGNTIYF. The CDR3 region has the DNA TGCAGCGTTGACGGGGGGGCTGGAAACACCATATATTTT. This chain connects TRBV29-1 to TRBJ1-3; TRBD1 is a possible D gene (5 bases). The V end was cut by 3 bases, the J end by 2 bases, with 8 bases between. The V gene's germline CDR1 is SQVTM and CDR2 ANQGSEA. The CDR3 consists of 13 residues.

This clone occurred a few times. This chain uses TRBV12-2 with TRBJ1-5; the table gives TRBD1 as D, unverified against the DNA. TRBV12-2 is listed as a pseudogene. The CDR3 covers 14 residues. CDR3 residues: CASPKDRHNQPQHF. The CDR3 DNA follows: TGTGCAAGTCCCAAAGACAGGCACAATCAGCCCCAGCATTTT.

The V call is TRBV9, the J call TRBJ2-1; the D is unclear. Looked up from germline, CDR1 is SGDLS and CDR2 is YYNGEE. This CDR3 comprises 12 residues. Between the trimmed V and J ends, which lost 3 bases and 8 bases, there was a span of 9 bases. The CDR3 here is CASSGTWDEQFF. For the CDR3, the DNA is TGTGCCAGCAGCGGAACGTGGGATGAGCAGTTCTTC. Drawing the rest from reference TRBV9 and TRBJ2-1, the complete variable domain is DSGVTQTPKHLITATGQRVTLRCSPRSGDLSVYWYQQSLDQGLQFLIQYYNGEERAKGNILERFSAQQFPDLHSELNLSSLELGDSALYFCASSGTWDEQFFGPGTRLTVL.

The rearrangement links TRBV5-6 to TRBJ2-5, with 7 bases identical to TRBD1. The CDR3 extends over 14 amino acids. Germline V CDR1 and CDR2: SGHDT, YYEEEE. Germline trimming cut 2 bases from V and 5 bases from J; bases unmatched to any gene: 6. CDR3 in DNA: TGTGCCAGCAGCTTAGACAGGGTTTCGGAGACCCAGTACTTC. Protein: CASSLDRVSETQYF.

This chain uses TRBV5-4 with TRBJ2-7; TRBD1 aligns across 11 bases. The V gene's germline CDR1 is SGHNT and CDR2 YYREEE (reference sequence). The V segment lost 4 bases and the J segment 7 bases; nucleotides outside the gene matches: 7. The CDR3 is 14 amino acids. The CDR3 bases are TGTGCCAGCAGCGAGGGACAGGGGGTAGGGGAGCAGTACTTC. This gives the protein CASSEGQGVGEQYF.

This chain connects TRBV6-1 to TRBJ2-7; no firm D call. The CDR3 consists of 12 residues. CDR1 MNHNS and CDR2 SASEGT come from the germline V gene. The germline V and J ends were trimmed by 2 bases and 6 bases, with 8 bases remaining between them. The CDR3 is CASSENRPEQYF. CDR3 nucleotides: TGTGCCAGCAGTGAAAATAGGCCCGAGCAGTACTTC.

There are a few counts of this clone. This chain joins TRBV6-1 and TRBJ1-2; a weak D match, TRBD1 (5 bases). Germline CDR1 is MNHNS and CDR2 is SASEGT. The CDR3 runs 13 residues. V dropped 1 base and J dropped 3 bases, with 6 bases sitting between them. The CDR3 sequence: CASSEVRDYGYTF. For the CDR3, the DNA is TGTGCCAGCAGTGAAGTCAGGGACTATGGCTACACCTTC.

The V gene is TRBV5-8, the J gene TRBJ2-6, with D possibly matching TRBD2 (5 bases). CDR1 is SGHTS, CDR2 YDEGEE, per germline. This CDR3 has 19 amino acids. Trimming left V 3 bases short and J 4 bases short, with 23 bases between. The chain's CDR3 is CASSSTYGDRGSGANVLTF. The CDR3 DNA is TGTGCCAGCAGCTCGACTTATGGCGATCGGGGATCAGGGGCCAACGTCCTGACTTTC.

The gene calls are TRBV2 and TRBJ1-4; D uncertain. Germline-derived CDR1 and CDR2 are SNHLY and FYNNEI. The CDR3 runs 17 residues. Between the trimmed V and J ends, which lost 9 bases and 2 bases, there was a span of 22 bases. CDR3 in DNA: TGTGCCAGTAGGAGGCTAGTCACAAAGTTGACTAATGAAAAACTGTTTTTT. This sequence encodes CASRRLVTKLTNEKLFF.

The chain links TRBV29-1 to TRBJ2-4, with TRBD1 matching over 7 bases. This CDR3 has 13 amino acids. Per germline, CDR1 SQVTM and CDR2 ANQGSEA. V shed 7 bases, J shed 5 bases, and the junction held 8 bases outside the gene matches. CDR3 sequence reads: CSAHAGTENIQYF. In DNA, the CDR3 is TGCAGCGCCCACGCCGGGACAGAAAACATTCAGTACTTC.

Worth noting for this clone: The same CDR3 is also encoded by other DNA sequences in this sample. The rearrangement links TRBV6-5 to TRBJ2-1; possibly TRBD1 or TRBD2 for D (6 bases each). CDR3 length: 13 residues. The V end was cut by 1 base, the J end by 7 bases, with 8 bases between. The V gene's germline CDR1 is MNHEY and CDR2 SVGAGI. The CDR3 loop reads CASSYLGGNEQFF. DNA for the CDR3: TGTGCCAGCAGTTACTTAGGGGGGAATGAGCAGTTCTTC.

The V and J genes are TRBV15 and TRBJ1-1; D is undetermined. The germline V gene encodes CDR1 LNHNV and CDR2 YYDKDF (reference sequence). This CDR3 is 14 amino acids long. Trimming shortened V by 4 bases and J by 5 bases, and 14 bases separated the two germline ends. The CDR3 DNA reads TGTGCCACCAGCACGGGGAGCGAAGGGACTGAAGCTTTCTTT. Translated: CATSTGSEGTEAFF.

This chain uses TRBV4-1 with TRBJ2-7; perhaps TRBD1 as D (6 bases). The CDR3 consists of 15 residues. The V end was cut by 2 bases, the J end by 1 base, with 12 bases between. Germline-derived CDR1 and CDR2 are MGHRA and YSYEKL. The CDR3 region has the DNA TGCGCCAGCAGCCAATCTGGACAGATATCCTACGAGCAGTACTTC. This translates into CASSQSGQISYEQYF.

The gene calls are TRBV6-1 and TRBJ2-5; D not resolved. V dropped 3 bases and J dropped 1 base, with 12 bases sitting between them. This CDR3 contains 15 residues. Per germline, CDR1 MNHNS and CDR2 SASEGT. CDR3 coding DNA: TGTGCCAGCAGTGATGAGATCCAACTCCAAGAGACCCAGTACTTC. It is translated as CASSDEIQLQETQYF.

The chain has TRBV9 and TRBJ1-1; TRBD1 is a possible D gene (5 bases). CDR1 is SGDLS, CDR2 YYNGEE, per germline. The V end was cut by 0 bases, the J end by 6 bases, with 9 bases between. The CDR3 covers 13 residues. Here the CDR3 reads CASSVVQGAEAFF. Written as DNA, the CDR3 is TGTGCCAGCAGCGTAGTCCAGGGCGCTGAAGCTTTCTTT.

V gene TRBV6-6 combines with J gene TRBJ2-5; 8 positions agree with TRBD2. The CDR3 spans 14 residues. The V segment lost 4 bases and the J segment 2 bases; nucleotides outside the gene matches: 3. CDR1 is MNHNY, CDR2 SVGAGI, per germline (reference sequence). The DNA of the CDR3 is TGTGCCAGCAGTTGGGGGACTAGTCAAGAGACCCAGTACTTC. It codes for CASSWGTSQETQYF.

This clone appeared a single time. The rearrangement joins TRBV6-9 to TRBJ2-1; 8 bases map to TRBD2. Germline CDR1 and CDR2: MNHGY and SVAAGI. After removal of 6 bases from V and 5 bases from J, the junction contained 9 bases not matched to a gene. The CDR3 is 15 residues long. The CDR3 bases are TGTGCCAGCAGCCCCTACGGGGGGGCCAACAATGAGCAGTTCTTC. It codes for CASSPYGGANNEQFF.

The DNA for the CDR3 is TGTGCCAGCACCGTTGGTAATACGCAGTATTTT. Translated: CASTVGNTQYF. The gene calls are TRBV27 and TRBJ2-3, with D unresolved. V was clipped by 7 bases and J by 7 bases, with 9 bases between them. Germline loops: CDR1 MNHEY, CDR2 SMNVEV (reference sequence). The CDR3 runs to 11 residues.

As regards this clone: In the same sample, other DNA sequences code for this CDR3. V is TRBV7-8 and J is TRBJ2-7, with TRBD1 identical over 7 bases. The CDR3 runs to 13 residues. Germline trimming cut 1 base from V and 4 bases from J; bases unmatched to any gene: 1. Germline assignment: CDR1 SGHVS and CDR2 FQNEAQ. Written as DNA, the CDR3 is TGTGCCAGCAGCTTAGACAGGGGTTACGAGCAGTACTTC. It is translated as CASSLDRGYEQYF.

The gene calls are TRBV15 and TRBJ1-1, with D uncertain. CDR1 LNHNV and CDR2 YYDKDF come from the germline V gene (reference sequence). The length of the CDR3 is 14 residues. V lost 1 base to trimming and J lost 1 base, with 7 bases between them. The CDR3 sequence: CATSRVGGNTEAFF. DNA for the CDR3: TGTGCCACCAGCAGAGTGGGAGGGAACACTGAAGCTTTCTTT.

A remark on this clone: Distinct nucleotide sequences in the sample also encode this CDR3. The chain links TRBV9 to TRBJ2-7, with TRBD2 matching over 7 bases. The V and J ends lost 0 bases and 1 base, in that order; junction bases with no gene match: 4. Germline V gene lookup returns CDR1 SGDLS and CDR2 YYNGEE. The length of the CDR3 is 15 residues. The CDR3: CASSVGGSGSYEQYF. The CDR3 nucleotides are TGTGCCAGCAGCGTAGGGGGTAGCGGGTCCTACGAGCAGTACTTC.

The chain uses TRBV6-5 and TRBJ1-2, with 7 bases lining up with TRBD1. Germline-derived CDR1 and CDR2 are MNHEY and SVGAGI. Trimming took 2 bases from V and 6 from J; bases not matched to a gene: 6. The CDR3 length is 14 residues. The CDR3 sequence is CASSYLGQSDGYTF. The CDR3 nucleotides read TGTGCCAGCAGTTACCTGGGACAGTCGGATGGCTACACCTTC.